Below, 4 T cell receptor beta chains from the same sample are listed, as sequenced in a study of OX40 agonist ivuxolimab in advanced cancers. Using immunoSEQ multiplex PCR, the repertoire was profiled, and TCRdb retains in-frame clones only, with some absent. The sample consists of over 35,000 clones, 74% of them appearing once. The starting material was CD4+ or CD8+ T cells sorted from blood, obtained in a trial of the OX40 agonist ivuxolimab. Receptors were obtained from an adult with an advanced solid tumor such as melanoma, head and neck, liver or kidney cancer.

This chain links TRBV7-2 with TRBJ2-5; D not resolved. CDR1 and CDR2 (germline): SGHTA, FQGNSA. The V end lost 1 base, the J end lost 9 bases, and 15 bases lay between the germline ends. This CDR3 has 14 amino acids. The CDR3 loop is CASSLVGSAWAQYF. In DNA form, the CDR3 reads TGTGCCAGCAGCTTAGTTGGCTCCGCATGGGCCCAGTACTTC.

This clone has just a few counts. The chain carries TRBV5-1 and TRBJ2-2, with 10 bases lining up with TRBD1. Trimming removed 0 bases from V and 8 bases from J; junction bases left unmatched: 4. Germline V gives CDR1 SGHRS, CDR2 YFSETQ. The CDR3 runs 15 residues. CDR3 in DNA: TGCGCCAGCAGCTTGGCGGACAGGGGGTCAGGGGAGCTGTTTTTT. Protein sequence: CASSLADRGSGELFF.

This chain joins TRBV9 and TRBJ1-3, with no clear D. The CDR3 contains 11 residues. Trimming left V 3 bases short and J 3 bases short, with 1 base between. In germline, CDR1 is SGDLS, CDR2 YYNGEE. CDR3 amino acids: CASSDGNTIYF. DNA for the CDR3: TGTGCCAGCAGCGATGGAAACACCATATATTTT.

The V gene is TRBV28, the J gene TRBJ1-6; maybe TRBD1 (6 bases). The germline V gene encodes CDR1 MDHEN and CDR2 SYDVKM. The ends were cut back, 2 bases at V and 10 bases at J, with 9 bases in the middle. The CDR3 consists of 13 residues. This CDR3 reads CASSLIQGSPLHF. As DNA, the CDR3 is TGTGCCAGCAGTTTAATACAGGGATCACCCCTCCACTTT. Full variable domain (rest looked up from reference TRBV28 and TRBJ1-6): DVKVTQSSRYLVKRTGEKVFLECVQDMDHENMFWYRQDPGLGLRLIYFSYDVKMKEKGDIPEGYSVSREKKERFSLILESASTNQTSMYLCASSLIQGSPLHFGNGTRLTVT.